The clone carrying this TCR beta chain has more than one count but fewer than ten. What it recognizes is unknown. This sample was taken from a study of cytomegalovirus exposure and HLA in healthy donors. V was pared by 2 bases and J by 6 bases, with 12 bases of the junction left unmatched. CDR3 size: 16 residues. Germline CDR1 is SGHAT and CDR2 is FQNNGV. Study results and caveats: In an earlier analysis, about 90% or about 30%: the productive usage of most TCR beta V segments.

60 Vbeta and 13 Jbeta primers were used in PCR. Repertoires were generated with immunoSEQ multiplex PCR, while TCRdb's copy carries only in-frame clones and drops some. The data hold around 82,000 clones, with around 78% observed a single time. This clonotype was sampled from a male donor in good health and CMV-seropositive. The sample taken for sequencing was PBMCs. The chain couples TRBV11-2 to TRBJ1-2; 7 bases are a match to TRBD1. CDR3: CASSLIREGARDGYTF. The CDR3, as DNA: TGTGCCAGCAGCTTAATAAGAGAGGGGGCGCGGGATGGCTACACCTTC.